This is a list of T cell receptor beta chains from one sample in a study of cytomegalovirus exposure and HLA in healthy donors. Some clones are missing from TCRdb's copy, which holds only in-frame ones; the method was immunoSEQ multiplex PCR. Found here are more than 140,000 clones, 85% to 90% of them singletons; the top ten hold 3% to 3.5%. Sequenced material: PBMCs. The receptors derive from a woman in her late teens or twenties in good health and CMV-seropositive. CDR3s include the opening cysteine and the closing phenylalanine or tryptophan. D genes are given only for firm matches.

V gene,J gene,D gene,CDR3 protein
TRBV6-6,TRBJ2-7,-,CASSLTGPEQYF
TRBV21-1,TRBJ2-3,-,CASSTEGTSGRDTDTQYF
TRBV27,TRBJ2-7,TRBD1,CASSFSGTGGRNEQYF
TRBV4-2,TRBJ2-1,TRBD2,CASSHHEGTSGSGEQFF
TRBV5-6,TRBJ2-1,-,CASSMKRNDYNEQFF
TRBV7-9,TRBJ1-2,TRBD1,CASRATGGADINYGYTF
TRBV7-9,TRBJ2-7,TRBD2,CAIGSLGLAGARQYF
TRBV10-3,TRBJ2-3,TRBD2,CAISVSGSFTDTQYF
TRBV13,TRBJ2-5,-,CASSSASGGSGSRGETQYF
TRBV30,TRBJ1-2,TRBD1,CAWSSTGGAYYGYTF
TRBV2,TRBJ1-1,-,CASSDRFMNTEAFF
TRBV21-1,TRBJ2-1,-,CASCKRAKEEPYNEQFF
TRBV30,TRBJ1-5,TRBD1,CAWNRGPRQPQHF
TRBV6-6,TRBJ1-5,-,CASSYQLGNQPQHF
TRBV19,TRBJ2-2,TRBD2,CASTTSGRFNTGELFF
TRBV6-5,TRBJ2-7,TRBD1,CASSRDRGAYEQYF
TRBV27,TRBJ2-6,TRBD2,CASSPLAGVSGANVLTF
TRBV29-1,TRBJ2-5,TRBD2,CSVELGTSGRAWETQYF
TRBV10-1,TRBJ2-3,TRBD2,CASSDSGTSARRTDTQYF
TRBV7-2,TRBJ2-3,-,CASSFSPSSTDTQYF
TRBV4-1,TRBJ2-5,-,CASSAKLVKQETQYF
TRBV2,TRBJ1-5,TRBD1,CASSDLLTGGGNQPQHF
TRBV6-5,TRBJ2-7,TRBD2,CASSIRPTSYNEQYF
TRBV2,TRBJ1-5,-,CASSEFDGFAGNQPQHF
TRBV2,TRBJ2-3,TRBD2,CATASGRARGTDTQYF
TRBV18,TRBJ2-2,TRBD1,CASSPPRGRSGELFF
TRBV5-1,TRBJ1-4,-,CASSLERGANEKLFF
TRBV5-1,TRBJ2-1,TRBD2,CASSGTLGEGLEEQFF
TRBV7-7,TRBJ2-7,-,CASSRNLVTEQYF
TRBV2,TRBJ2-7,TRBD1,CASSDRDWVYEQYF
TRBV5-1,TRBJ2-5,-,CASSLNYQETQYF
TRBV18,TRBJ1-1,-,CASSSPGGSHAEAFF
TRBV4-2,TRBJ2-5,-,CASSQGVAEETQYF
TRBV11-2,TRBJ2-1,TRBD1,CASSTDRYHEQFF
TRBV10-3,TRBJ2-1,-,CAISESGPGEQFF
TRBV5-1,TRBJ2-5,TRBD2,CASNPTSGSQETQYF
TRBV5-1,TRBJ2-1,-,CASSDHREQFF
TRBV19,TRBJ2-3,TRBD2,CASSIERGDTQYF
TRBV11-3,TRBJ2-5,-,CASSLAPGMAQETQYF
TRBV11-3,TRBJ2-1,-,CASSPRGNSYNEQFF
TRBV29-1,TRBJ2-3,TRBD2,CSVTSVRTDTQYF
TRBV28,TRBJ2-3,-,CASRFLSTDTQYF
TRBV28,TRBJ1-2,TRBD1,CASSDRGISYGYTF
TRBV5-1,TRBJ2-5,TRBD1,CASTRDRGWGETQYF
TRBV7-4,TRBJ2-7,-,CASPPRSSSYEQYF
TRBV6-5,TRBJ1-5,-,CASSYRGGDQPQHF
TRBV5-6,TRBJ1-1,-,CASSSTWAEAFF
TRBV5-6,TRBJ2-7,TRBD2,CASSLYRGGLAGYEQYF
TRBV4-2,TRBJ2-7,TRBD2,CASSQDWTSGRAGYEQYF
TRBV7-2,TRBJ2-1,TRBD1,CASSPSRGRRIDEQFF
TRBV5-1,TRBJ2-3,TRBD1,CAGPKGARGTDTQYF
TRBV19,TRBJ2-7,-,CASSVIGVGEQYF
TRBV10-3,TRBJ1-2,-,CATQSQGPNYGYTF